Reported below is one T cell receptor beta chain. No antigen is known for it. Within one base of it there is no much larger clone, and no base qualities were kept. Peripheral blood CD8+ and CD4+ T cells from healthy donors, Susac syndrome patients and multiple sclerosis patients were profiled using high-throughput TCR beta sequencing. Healthy donors were age- and sex-matched controls. Bulk CD8+ and CD4+ T cells were purified by magnetic negative isolation, while CD8+ TEMRA cells were enriched using FACS. Blood was drawn into EDTA tubes, processed within 24 hours, and PBMCs were isolated by density gradient centrifugation. PBMCs destined for TCR sequencing were cryopreserved in liquid nitrogen and later thawed in a 37 °C water bath. The sorted or isolated CD4+, CD8+ and CD8+ TEMRA cells reached a purity of at least 90%. These data are taken from a study of CD8 T cells in Susac syndrome (dated by TCRdb to the late 2010s). Context from the whole study: Repertoire sequencing was used to test whether CD8+ T cell activation and differentiation in Susac syndrome was antigen driven. Clonality of the CD8+ T cell repertoire was compared between around eleven healthy donors, approximately 14 Susac syndrome patients and around 15 multiple sclerosis patients. Broader findings and caveats from the paper: The study acknowledged that relatively few individuals were included in the TCR sequencing and HLA analysis.

RNA was extracted using the RNeasy kit, and roughly 0.5 to 1 ug of the RNA was reverse transcribed with random hexamers. The immunoSEQ multiplex PCR assay, covering 54 Vbeta and 13 Jbeta segments, was used to amplify TCR beta CDR3 regions. To correct PCR amplification bias, a synthetic template baseline was used for both primer optimization and computational correction. As for the authors' bioinformatics: Reads were assigned to V, D and J genes according to IMGT and analyzed in immunoSEQ Analyzer, with only productive sequences retained. Clonality was computed as one minus Shannon entropy normalized by log2 of the number of productive unique sequences. Public and private clones were assessed among the 100 most prevalent clones of each patient and control. Clones were defined as Susac-specific when absent from the healthy and MS cohorts, from over 950 published viral clones and from other ImmuneACCESS disease sequences. Using fastp at Q25 and MiXCR, TCRdb reprocessed the public reads and kept productive beta chains. One record per CDR3 amino acid sequence lists the most common genes and DNA. The authors' filters were not applied to this entry. A total of 80,000 to 90,000 distinct CDR3 sequences appear in this sample, 80% to 95% of them only once. The ten biggest clones cover less than 0.35% of the sample.

The TCR comes from a human donor in good health. Sequenced sample: CD8+ T cells from PBMCs.

The nucleotide sequence reads as follows: TGTGCCAGCAGCCCTCAGGGGGTGTCGCGGGGCTACACCTTC. Its protein product is CASSPQGVSRGYTF. This chain joins TRBV7-6 to TRBJ1-2, and 7 junction bases match TRBD1. Trimming takes 5 bases off V and 8 bases off J; junction bases not matched to a gene: 11. Reading the germline V gene gives CDR1 SGHVS and CDR2 FNYEAQ. From the cysteine up to the phenylalanine, the CDR3 has a length of 14 residues. Kept here is only the CDR3 DNA, which spans 42 bases and is read in frame from base 1.